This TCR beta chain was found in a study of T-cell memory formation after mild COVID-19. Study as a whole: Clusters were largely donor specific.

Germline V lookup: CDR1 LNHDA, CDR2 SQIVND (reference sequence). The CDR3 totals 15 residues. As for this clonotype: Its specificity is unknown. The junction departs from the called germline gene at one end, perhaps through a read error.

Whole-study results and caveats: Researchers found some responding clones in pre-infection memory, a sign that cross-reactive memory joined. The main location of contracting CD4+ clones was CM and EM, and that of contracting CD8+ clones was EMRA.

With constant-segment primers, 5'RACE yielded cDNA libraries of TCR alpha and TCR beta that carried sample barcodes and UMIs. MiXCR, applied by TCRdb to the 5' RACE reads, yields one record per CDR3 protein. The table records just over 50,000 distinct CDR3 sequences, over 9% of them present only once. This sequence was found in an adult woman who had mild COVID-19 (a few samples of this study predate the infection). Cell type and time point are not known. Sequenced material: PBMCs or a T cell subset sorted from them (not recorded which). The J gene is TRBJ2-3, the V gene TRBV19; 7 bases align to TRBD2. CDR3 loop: CASSLDGGSTDTQYF. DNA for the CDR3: TGTGCCAGTAGTCTAGACGGGGGGAGCACAGATACGCAGTATTTT. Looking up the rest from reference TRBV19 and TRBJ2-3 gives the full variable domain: DGGITQSPKYLFRKEGQNVTLSCEQNLNHDAMYWYRQDPGQGLRLIYYSQIVNDFQKGDIAEGYSVSREKKESFPLTVTSAQKNPTAFYLCASSLDGGSTDTQYFGPGTRLTVL.